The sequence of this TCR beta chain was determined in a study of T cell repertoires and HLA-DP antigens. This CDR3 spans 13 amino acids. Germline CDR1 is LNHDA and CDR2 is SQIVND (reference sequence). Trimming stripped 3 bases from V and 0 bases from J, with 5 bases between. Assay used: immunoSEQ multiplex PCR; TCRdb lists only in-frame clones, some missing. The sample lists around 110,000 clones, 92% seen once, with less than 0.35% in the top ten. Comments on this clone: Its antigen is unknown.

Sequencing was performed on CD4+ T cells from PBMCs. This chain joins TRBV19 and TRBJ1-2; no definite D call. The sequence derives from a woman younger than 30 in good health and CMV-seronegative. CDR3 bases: TGTGCCAGTAGTATGCGGACTAACTATGGCTACACCTTC. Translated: CASSMRTNYGYTF.